Below, 21 T cell receptor beta chains from the same sample are listed, as sequenced in a study of cytomegalovirus exposure and HLA in healthy donors. PCR used 60 Vbeta primers and 13 Jbeta primers. Profiled with immunoSEQ multiplex PCR; TCRdb holds only in-frame clones, not every one. This sample carries under 200,000 clones, roughly 65% of them seen once, and the ten largest clones take 4.5%. Input material: PBMCs. Every receptor here comes from a woman in her late teens or twenties in good health and CMV-seropositive.

The genes are TRBV6-6 and TRBJ1-5, with D tentatively TRBD1 (5 bases). The V and J ends lost 2 bases and 1 base respectively, with 12 bases between them. The germline CDR1 and CDR2 sequences are MNHNY and SVGAGI (reference sequence). This CDR3 comprises 16 residues. The CDR3 DNA is TGTGCCAGCAGTTACCCGGCGGGGCCAAGCAATCAGCCCCAGCATTTT. Protein: CASSYPAGPSNQPQHF.

The J gene is TRBJ1-3, the V gene TRBV7-2; D call uncertain. The germline gives CDR1 SGHTA, CDR2 FQGNSA. V dropped 2 bases and J dropped 8 bases, with 16 bases sitting between them. CDR3 size: 15 residues. In DNA form, the CDR3 reads TGTGCCAGCAGCTTATGGTATGGAGGCACGGACACCATATATTTT. Its translation: CASSLWYGGTDTIYF.

The chain recombines TRBV6-5 with TRBJ1-2; 7 bases are shared with TRBD1. This CDR3 has 14 residues. Germline lookup yields CDR1 MNHEY and CDR2 SVGAGI. J gave up 4 bases and V 8 bases, and 10 bases lay outside the gene matches. In DNA form, the CDR3 reads TGTGCCAGCCGCCCCGGGCAGGGGGTCTATGGCTACACCTTC. Its protein product is CASRPGQGVYGYTF.

The genes are TRBV7-9 and TRBJ1-4; TRBD1 might be the D (5 bases). V was shortened by 3 bases and J by 0 bases, with 14 bases between the two germline ends. CDR1 and CDR2 (germline): SEHNR, FQNEAQ (reference sequence). The CDR3 is made up of 17 amino acids. The CDR3 reads CASSFTQTDPTNEKLFF. CDR3 in DNA: TGTGCCAGCAGCTTTACCCAGACAGACCCAACTAATGAAAAACTGTTTTTT. The full variable domain, its missing parts supplied by reference TRBV7-9 and TRBJ1-4, is DTGVSQNPRHKITKRGQNVTFRCDPISEHNRLYWYRQTLGQGPEFLTYFQNEAQLEKSRLLSDRFSAERPKGSFSTLEIQRTEQGDSAMYLCASSFTQTDPTNEKLFFGSGTQLSVL.

The chain recombines TRBV2 with TRBJ2-5, with TRBD1 matching over 7 bases. The V and J ends lost 10 bases and 5 bases, in that order; junction bases with no gene match: 16. The V gene's germline CDR1 is SNHLY and CDR2 FYNNEI. The CDR3 length is 15 residues. CDR3 in DNA: TGTGCCAACCAATTGAAGACAGGGTTTATCGAGACCCAGTACTTC. Its translation is CANQLKTGFIETQYF.

This chain connects TRBV19 to TRBJ1-1; TRBD1 aligns across 7 bases. CDR1 is LNHDA and CDR2 is SQIVND in the germline V gene (reference sequence). The CDR3 runs 15 residues. Trimming cost V 9 bases and J 2 bases; bases outside gene matches: 12. The CDR3 sequence is CASTNRDSFNTEAFF. Here the CDR3 DNA reads TGTGCCAGCACCAACCGGGACAGCTTTAACACTGAAGCTTTCTTT.

V is TRBV7-9 and J is TRBJ2-5, with TRBD1 identical over 9 bases. Unmatched junction bases numbered 1, after V lost 4 bases and J lost 10 bases. The CDR3 sequence is 11 residues long. The germline CDR1 and CDR2 sequences are SEHNR and FQNEAQ (reference sequence). The CDR3 is CASSSDRGQYF. CDR3 coding DNA: TGTGCCAGCAGCTCGGACAGGGGCCAGTACTTC.

This clone came up once. The chain is built from TRBV30 and TRBJ1-1, with no clear D. Deletions cut 2 bases from V and 4 bases from J, with 8 bases between. This CDR3 spans 12 amino acids. CDR1 is GTSNPN, CDR2 SVGIG, per germline (reference sequence). CDR3 sequence reads: CAWSPTVTEAFF. The CDR3 DNA reads as TGTGCCTGGAGTCCTACAGTCACTGAAGCTTTCTTT.

This clone was observed a handful of times. The V gene is TRBV5-1, the J gene TRBJ1-5; 9 positions match TRBD1. The junction had 6 bases not matched to a gene; V was cut back by 4 bases and J by 7 bases. Germline CDR1 SGHRS, CDR2 YFSETQ. This CDR3 is built from 14 residues. The chain's CDR3 is CASSKDRGIQPQHF. The CDR3 bases are TGCGCCAGCAGCAAGGACAGGGGTATCCAGCCCCAGCATTTT. The full variable domain, in which reference TRBV5-1 and TRBJ1-5 provide the parts outside the CDR3, is KAGVTQTPRYLIKTRGQQVTLSCSPISGHRSVSWYQQTPGQGLQFLFEYFSETQRNKGNFPGRFSGRQFSNSRSEMNVSTLELGDSALYLCASSKDRGIQPQHFGDGTRLSIL.

In its sample, this clone was seen a few times. Other nucleotide sequences in the sample specify the same CDR3. The CDR3, as DNA: TGCGCCAGCAAGCCTAGCGAGCACTACGAGCAGTACTTC. Protein: CASKPSEHYEQYF. The chain couples TRBV10-2 to TRBJ2-7; tentatively, D is TRBD2 (6 bases). Germline CDR1 reads WSHSY; CDR2 reads SAAADI. V was trimmed by 7 bases and J by 3 bases, leaving 13 bases between them. This CDR3 has 13 amino acids.

The chain links TRBV6-5 to TRBJ1-5, with D perhaps TRBD1 (6 bases). V was pared by 6 bases and J by 11 bases, with 17 bases between. The germline gives CDR1 MNHEY, CDR2 SVGAGI. CDR3 length equals 13 residues. The CDR3 coding sequence is TGTGCCAGCAGCCGGGACATCCGTTCCTCCCAGCATTTT. It yields the protein CASSRDIRSSQHF.

This chain uses TRBV4-1 with TRBJ2-5, with D perhaps matching TRBD2 (5 bases). The V and J ends lost 2 bases and 5 bases respectively, with 9 bases between them. Germline V CDR1 and CDR2: MGHRA, YSYEKL. The CDR3 covers 13 residues. The CDR3 region has the DNA TGCGCCAGCAGCCAATGGACTTCTGAGACCCAGTACTTC. It encodes CASSQWTSETQYF.

The chain recombines TRBV15 with TRBJ1-1; D uncertain. V dropped 6 bases and J dropped 1 base, with 12 bases sitting between them. Germline V gene data show CDR1 as LNHNV and CDR2 as YYDKDF (reference sequence). The CDR3 is 14 amino acids. The CDR3 nucleotides read TGTGCCACCAGGTTCAGGCTATCGAACACTGAAGCTTTCTTT. It encodes CATRFRLSNTEAFF.

The V and J genes are TRBV27 and TRBJ2-7; D may be TRBD2 (7 bases). V lost 7 bases and J 5 bases, leaving 24 bases between the germline ends. The CDR3 is 16 residues long. Germline V gives CDR1 MNHEY, CDR2 SMNVEV (reference sequence). CDR3 in amino acids: CASKFKGRGGVNEQYF. CDR3 in DNA: TGTGCCAGCAAGTTTAAAGGACGAGGGGGGGTAAACGAGCAGTACTTC.

The J gene is TRBJ1-4, the V gene TRBV19, with 9 bases identical to TRBD1. The V and J ends lost 3 bases and 8 bases, in that order; junction bases with no gene match: 4. Germline CDR1 reads LNHDA; CDR2 reads SQIVND (reference sequence). This CDR3 is built from 14 residues. The CDR3 DNA reads TGTGCCAGTAGTATTAGACAGGGGGAAGAAAAACTGTTTTTT. Translation: CASSIRQGEEKLFF.

As to this clone: This same CDR3 is encoded by further DNA sequences in the sample. J is TRBJ1-1 and V is TRBV11-2; no definite D call. This CDR3 spans 11 amino acids. Germline V lookup: CDR1 SGHAT, CDR2 FQNNGV. Trimming took off 4 bases at V and 10 bases at J, with 10 bases between the two ends. The DNA of the CDR3 is TGTGCCAGCAGCTCACGAGGTGGAGCTTTCTTT. Translated: CASSSRGGAFF.

The sample holds a few counts of this clone. The chain is built from TRBV6-5 and TRBJ1-1; D not resolved. CDR1 is MNHEY and CDR2 is SVGAGI in the germline V gene. V shed 2 bases and J shed 1 base, with 5 bases lying between them. This CDR3 spans 13 amino acids. The CDR3 loop is CASSYEQNTEAFF. CDR3 in DNA: TGTGCCAGCAGTTACGAACAGAACACTGAAGCTTTCTTT.

The chain is built from TRBV7-9 and TRBJ2-2, with D possibly TRBD2 on 7 matching bases. Germline CDR1 reads SEHNR; CDR2 reads FQNEAQ (reference sequence). V lost 3 bases, J lost 1 base, and 12 bases lay in between. The CDR3 contains 16 residues. The CDR3 bases are TGTGCCAGCAGCTTGGGGGGGGCGTTGAACACCGGGGAGCTGTTTTTT. It is translated as CASSLGGALNTGELFF.

The chain carries TRBV6-1 and TRBJ2-5; 9 bases agree with TRBD1. Germline assignment: CDR1 MNHNS and CDR2 SASEGT. This CDR3 contains 15 residues. Germline trimming cut 2 bases from V and 4 bases from J; bases unmatched to any gene: 5. The CDR3, as DNA: TGTGCCAGCAGTGAAACAGGGGGCGAAAGAGAGACCCAGTACTTC. The encoded protein is CASSETGGERETQYF.

J is TRBJ1-2 and V is TRBV6-1, with D possibly being TRBD1 (6 bases). CDR1 is MNHNS and CDR2 is SASEGT in the germline V gene. This CDR3 region has 18 residues. The V gene lost 2 bases and the J gene lost 5 bases, with 24 bases spanning the gap. The DNA for the CDR3 is TGTGCCAGCAGTGAAAGTGACCCGGACAGCCTAGGGAAATATGGCTACACCTTC. As protein: CASSESDPDSLGKYGYTF.

V usage is TRBV2 and J usage is TRBJ1-4; TRBD1 is a possible D gene (5 bases). Trimming took off 7 bases at V and 4 bases at J, with 10 bases between the two ends. The CDR3 is 13 amino acids. Germline-derived CDR1 and CDR2 are SNHLY and FYNNEI. The CDR3 loop is CASKGNGNEKLFF. Written as DNA, the CDR3 is TGTGCCAGCAAGGGGAACGGTAATGAAAAACTGTTTTTT.